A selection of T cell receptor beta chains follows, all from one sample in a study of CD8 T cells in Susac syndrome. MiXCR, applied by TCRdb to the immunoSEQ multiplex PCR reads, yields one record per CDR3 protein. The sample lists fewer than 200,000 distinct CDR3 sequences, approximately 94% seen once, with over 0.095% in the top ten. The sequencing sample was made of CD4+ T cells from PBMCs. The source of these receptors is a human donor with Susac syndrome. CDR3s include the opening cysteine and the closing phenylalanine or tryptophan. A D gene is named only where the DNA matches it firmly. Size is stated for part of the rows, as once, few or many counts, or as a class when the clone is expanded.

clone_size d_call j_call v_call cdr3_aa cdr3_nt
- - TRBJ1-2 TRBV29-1 CSVEATRRGYTF TGCAGCGTTGAGGCGACCAGGAGGGGCTACACCTTC
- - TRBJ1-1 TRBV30 CAWSVTGTEAFF TGTGCCTGGAGTGTTACAGGAACTGAAGCTTTCTTT
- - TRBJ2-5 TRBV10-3 CAIGGLETQYF TGTGCCATCGGGGGGTTGGAGACCCAGTACTTC
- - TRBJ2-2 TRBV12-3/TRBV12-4 CASSVAGELFF TGTGCCAGCAGTGTCGCCGGGGAGCTGTTTTTT
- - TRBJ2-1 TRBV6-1 CASSDVRAGHYNEQFF TGTGCCAGCAGTGACGTCCGGGCCGGTCATTACAATGAGCAGTTCTTC
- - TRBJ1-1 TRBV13 CASSQAPGGGDTEAFF TGTGCCAGCAGCCAGGCCCCGGGAGGCGGGGACACTGAAGCTTTCTTT
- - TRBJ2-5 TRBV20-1 CSATRAGQETQYF TGCAGTGCCACCCGGGCGGGCCAAGAGACCCAGTACTTC
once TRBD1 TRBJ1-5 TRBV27 CASSLSSGTGRNQPQHF TGTGCCAGCAGTTTATCGTCGGGGACAGGCCGCAATCAGCCCCAGCATTTT
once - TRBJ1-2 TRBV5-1 CASAGKDGYTF TGCGCCAGCGCAGGGAAAGATGGCTACACCTTC
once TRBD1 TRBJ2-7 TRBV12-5 CASGPWDRGVYEQYF TGTGCTAGTGGTCCCTGGGACAGGGGCGTCTACGAGCAGTACTTC
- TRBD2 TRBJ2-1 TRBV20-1 CSARDSGGGDEQFF TGCAGTGCTAGAGATTCGGGGGGTGGGGATGAGCAGTTCTTC
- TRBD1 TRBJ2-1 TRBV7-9 CASSSNRGQQFF TGTGCCAGCAGCTCCAACAGGGGTCAGCAGTTCTTC
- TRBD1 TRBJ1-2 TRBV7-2 CASSLAGTGLVRNDGYTF TGTGCCAGCAGCTTAGCCGGGACAGGGCTGGTGAGGAATGATGGCTACACCTTC
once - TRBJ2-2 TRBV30 CAWRVKNTGELFF TGTGCCTGGAGGGTAAAGAACACCGGGGAGCTGTTTTTT
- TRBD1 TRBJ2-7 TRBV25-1 CASRTGRSEQYF TGTGCCAGCAGGACAGGGCGTTCCGAGCAGTACTTC
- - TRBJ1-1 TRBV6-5 CASKPGNTEAFF TGTGCCAGCAAACCGGGGAACACTGAAGCTTTCTTT
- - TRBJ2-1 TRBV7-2 CASSFRVYNEQFF TGTGCCAGCAGCTTCCGAGTGTACAATGAGCAGTTCTTC
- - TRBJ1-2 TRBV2 CASSEEQGRYGYTF TGTGCCAGCAGTGAAGAGCAGGGGCGGTATGGCTACACCTTC
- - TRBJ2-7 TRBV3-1 CASSRARGPEDEQYF TGTGCCAGCAGCCGAGCAAGAGGGCCCGAGGACGAGCAGTACTTC
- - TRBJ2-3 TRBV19 CASSSSGASARTDTQYF TGTGCCAGTAGCTCCTCCGGGGCATCGGCACGCACAGATACGCAGTATTTT
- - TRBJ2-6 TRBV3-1 CASSHLGAGANVLTF TGTGCCAGCAGCCATCTAGGAGCTGGGGCCAACGTCCTGACTTTC
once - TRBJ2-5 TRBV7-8 CASSGRPQETQYF TGTGCCAGCAGCGGTCGGCCCCAAGAGACCCAGTACTTC
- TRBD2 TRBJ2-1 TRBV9 CASSVSGTSGDEQFF TGTGCCAGCAGCGTTTCCGGGACTAGCGGGGATGAGCAGTTCTTC
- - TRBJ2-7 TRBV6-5 CASSNKPSVHEQYF TGTGCCAGCAGTAACAAGCCGAGCGTCCACGAGCAGTACTTC
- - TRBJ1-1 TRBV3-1 CASSPLRTNTEAFF TGTGCCAGCAGCCCCCTCCGAACGAACACTGAAGCTTTCTTT
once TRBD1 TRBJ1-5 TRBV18 CASSQIRDSHQPQHF TGTGCCAGCTCTCAAATCCGGGACAGCCATCAGCCCCAGCATTTT
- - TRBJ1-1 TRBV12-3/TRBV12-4 CASITTGGTEAFF TGTGCCAGCATTACTACTGGTGGCACTGAAGCTTTCTTT
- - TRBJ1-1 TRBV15 CATSRMGVGAEAFF TGTGCCACCAGCAGGATGGGGGTGGGGGCTGAAGCTTTCTTT
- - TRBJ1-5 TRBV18 CASSPSGIQPQHF TGTGCCAGCTCCCCTTCCGGGATTCAGCCCCAGCATTTT
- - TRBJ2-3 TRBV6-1 CAISPALGTDTQYF TGTGCCATCTCGCCCGCGCTAGGCACAGATACGCAGTATTTT
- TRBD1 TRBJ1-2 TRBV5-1 CASSTGQVDYGYTF TGCGCCAGCAGCACCGGACAGGTCGACTATGGCTACACCTTC
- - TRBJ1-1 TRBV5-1 CASSLEGPPNTEAFF TGCGCCAGCAGCTTGGAGGGGCCGCCGAACACTGAAGCTTTCTTT
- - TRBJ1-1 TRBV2 CASNGGREAFF TGTGCCAGCAACGGCGGCAGGGAAGCTTTCTTT
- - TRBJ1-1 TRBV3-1 CASSPSGGSGTEAFF TGTGCCAGCAGCCCAAGCGGGGGTTCGGGGACTGAAGCTTTCTTT
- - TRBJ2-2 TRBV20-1 CSARREANTGELFF TGCAGTGCTAGAAGGGAAGCGAACACCGGGGAGCTGTTTTTT
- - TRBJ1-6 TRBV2 CASSGNNSPLHF TGTGCCAGCTCGGGGAATAATTCACCCCTCCACTTT
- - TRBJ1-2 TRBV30 CAWRDRANYGYTF TGTGCCTGGAGGGACCGCGCTAACTATGGCTACACCTTC
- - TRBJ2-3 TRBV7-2 CASSLLFTDTQYF TGTGCCAGCAGCTTACTATTCACAGATACGCAGTATTTT
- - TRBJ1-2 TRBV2 CASTGDGYGYTF TGTGCCAGCACCGGGGACGGATATGGCTACACCTTC
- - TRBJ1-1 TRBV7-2 CASRQGQRNTEAFF TGTGCCAGCAGGCAGGGACAACGAAACACTGAAGCTTTCTTT